This T cell receptor (beta chain) emerged from a study of blood T cell repertoires in COVID-19. Only in-frame clones appear in the TCRdb table, and some are missing; sequencing was by immunoSEQ multiplex PCR. The data contain 400,000 to 550,000 clones, nearly 90% of them singletons. CDR1 and CDR2 from the germline V gene are LGHNT and FRNRAP. There are 16 residues in the CDR3. Between the trimmed V and J ends, which lost 5 bases and 2 bases, there was a span of 19 bases. The specimen was PBMCs or T cells enriched from blood (not recorded which). The sequence was collected from a woman aged 18-29 years with acute COVID-19. V usage is TRBV12-5 and J usage is TRBJ2-7; TRBD1 is a possible D gene (8 bases). The CDR3 here is CASGGRVGTGTYEQYF. CDR3 DNA sequence: TGTGCTAGTGGTGGGAGGGTTGGGACAGGAACCTACGAGCAGTACTTC.